These T cell receptor beta chains were read from a single sample in a study of control samples from healthy donors and cancer patients. TCRdb keeps only in-frame clones here, not all; method: immunoSEQ multiplex PCR. Of about 83,000 clones listed, roughly 91% are singletons. Sequencing was done on a sample of blood. These receptors all stem from a man in his fifties in good health. Both conserved end residues are part of each CDR3. The D gene is left open where the match is weak. Size is omitted from some rows. Given values are once, few, many or a class for expanded clones.

TRBJ1-5 . medium-sized TRBV9 CASSVGASTGNQPQHF TGTGCCAGCAGCGTAGGGGCCTCGACAGGTAATCAGCCCCAGCATTTT
TRBJ1-5 . . TRBV30 CAWSVGLGQPQHF TGTGCCTGGAGTGTTGGGCTGGGGCAGCCCCAGCATTTT
TRBJ1-3 . . TRBV24-1 CATSPGTSRNTIYF TGTGCCACCAGCCCCGGGACGTCCCGAAACACCATATATTTT
TRBJ1-2 . . TRBV4-3 CASSQDRISAAVYGYTF TGCGCCAGCAGCCAAGATCGGATCTCAGCAGCCGTCTATGGCTACACCTTC
TRBJ2-5 TRBD1 . TRBV19 CASSPGQDGKTQYF TGTGCCAGTAGCCCCGGACAGGACGGGAAGACCCAGTACTTC
TRBJ1-5 . . TRBV4-1 CASSQGRGNRNQPQHF TGCGCCAGCAGCCAAGGCAGGGGTAATAGGAATCAGCCCCAGCATTTT
TRBJ2-3 TRBD2 few TRBV11-2 CASSLAGDPSTDTQYF TGTGCCAGCAGCTTGGCGGGGGACCCTAGCACAGATACGCAGTATTTT
TRBJ2-1 . . TRBV4-2 CASSQVGSVDEQFF TGTGCCAGCAGCCAAGTCGGTTCAGTGGATGAGCAGTTCTTC
TRBJ1-2 . . TRBV6-5 CASSYSRNANYGYTF TGTGCCAGCAGTTACAGCAGGAACGCTAACTATGGCTACACCTTC
TRBJ2-6 . . TRBV27 CASRLQGGANVLTF TGTGCCAGCAGACTACAGGGCGGGGCCAACGTCCTGACTTTC
TRBJ2-6 TRBD1 . TRBV27 CASSSTGEPGANVLTF TGTGCCAGCAGTTCGACAGGGGAACCTGGGGCCAACGTCCTGACTTTC
TRBJ2-5 . . TRBV4-3 CASSQDLNRGETQYF TGCGCCAGCAGCCAAGATCTTAATAGGGGAGAGACCCAGTACTTC
TRBJ1-1 . . TRBV18 CASSPQNTNTEAFF TGTGCCAGCTCACCACAGAACACCAACACTGAAGCTTTCTTT
TRBJ1-1 . once TRBV12-5 CASGLAQNTEAFF TGTGCTAGTGGTTTGGCCCAGAACACTGAAGCTTTCTTT
TRBJ2-7 . . TRBV5-1 CASSLGGTAVYEQYF TGCGCCAGCAGCTTGGGCGGGACAGCAGTCTACGAGCAGTACTTC
TRBJ2-5 TRBD2 . TRBV27 CASSFASGGGETQYF TGTGCCAGCAGTTTCGCTAGCGGGGGCGGGGAGACCCAGTACTTC